This TCR beta chain originates from a study of cytomegalovirus exposure and HLA in healthy donors. Study context: Genotyping showed around 80% of almost 400 donors falling in the Caucasian-associated ancestry cluster. Study-wide results and caveats: TCR beta V segments were, for the most part, productive about 87% or about 30% of the time in an earlier analysis. Across donors, presence/absence analyses took sequencing depth to be roughly uniform.

The study ran its PCR with 60 Vbeta and 13 Jbeta primers. The repertoire was sequenced with immunoSEQ multiplex PCR; TCRdb's copy has only in-frame clones and lacks some. In the table there are 100,000 or so clones, around 73% of which are singletons. Comment on this clone: Its antigen is not identified. Additional DNA sequences in this sample encode the identical CDR3.

Germline values: CDR1 LGHNA, CDR2 YSLEER. The V end was cut by 0 bases, the J end by 2 bases, with 7 bases between. This CDR3 has 15 amino acids. The sequencing sample was made of PBMCs. The chain uses TRBV4-3 and TRBJ2-2, with D possibly being TRBD1 (6 bases). The TCR comes from a man younger than 45 in good health and CMV-seronegative. The CDR3: CASSQDRGNTGELFF. The DNA for the CDR3 is TGCGCCAGCAGCCAAGACAGGGGAAACACCGGGGAGCTGTTTTTT.